This T cell receptor beta chain was sequenced in a study of siplizumab effects on memory and regulatory T cells. Study-wide results and caveats: A mean of roughly 70% of mappable alloreactive CD4+ clones were Treg-derived with siplizumab, compared with about 30% in controls. The drug siplizumab significantly decreased the alloreactive sequences that could be traced to unstimulated CD4+ memory cells.

Remarks on this clone: Its cognate antigen is unknown.

This table comes from immunoSEQ multiplex PCR, and its TCRdb copy is limited to in-frame clones, with some not included. The sample records 5,000 to 6,000 clones, about 50% being singletons. Researchers maintained the mixed lymphocyte reaction cells in coculture at 37°C for six to seven days. Stimulator PBMCs carried Violet Dye, while responder PBMCs carried CFSE, combined at 1:1. Sequenced input: CFSE-low (dividing) CD8+ T cells sorted from an allogeneic mixed lymphocyte reaction. The sequence was collected from a human donor in good health; the cells came from an allogeneic mixed lymphocyte reaction. Some clones in this sample may be carry-over from other donors' samples.

CDR3: CASSSTAATNTEAFF. DNA of the CDR3: TGTGCCAGCAGCTCCACTGCAGCCACGAACACTGAAGCTTTCTTT. This chain connects TRBV11-2 to TRBJ1-1; no reliable D call. Deletions cut 4 bases from V and 1 base from J, with 13 bases between. The germline V gene encodes CDR1 SGHAT and CDR2 FQNNGV. The CDR3 contains 15 residues.